This T cell receptor (beta chain) is from a study of T cell responses to AZD1222 COVID-19 vaccine. Study observations and caveats: Possibly, clonal diversity was underestimated; donors were largely white British and included more females. Receipt of two AZD1222 doses was followed by a rise in Spike-specific TCR breadth and depth.

This clone showed up just a few times. What it recognizes is unknown. Data came from immunoSEQ multiplex PCR; TCRdb stores just in-frame clones and leaves some out. This sample has more than 85,000 clones, with 87% found just once. Analysis merged second doses at about 4 or about 12 weeks. With 0 bases clipped from V and 6 bases from J, the junction kept 17 bases outside the gene matches. Germline V gene sequence: CDR1 SGHRS, CDR2 YFSETQ. The CDR3 loop spans 18 amino acids. The TCR was taken from an adult who received the AZD1222 COVID-19 vaccine. J is TRBJ2-5 and V is TRBV5-1; TRBD2 matches 7 bases. The sample here was peripheral blood, taken 28 days after the second AZD1222 dose. The CDR3 spells CASSLGYLGTTGEQTQYF. CDR3 DNA: TGCGCCAGCAGCTTGGGATACCTGGGGACTACAGGCGAACAGACCCAGTACTTC.